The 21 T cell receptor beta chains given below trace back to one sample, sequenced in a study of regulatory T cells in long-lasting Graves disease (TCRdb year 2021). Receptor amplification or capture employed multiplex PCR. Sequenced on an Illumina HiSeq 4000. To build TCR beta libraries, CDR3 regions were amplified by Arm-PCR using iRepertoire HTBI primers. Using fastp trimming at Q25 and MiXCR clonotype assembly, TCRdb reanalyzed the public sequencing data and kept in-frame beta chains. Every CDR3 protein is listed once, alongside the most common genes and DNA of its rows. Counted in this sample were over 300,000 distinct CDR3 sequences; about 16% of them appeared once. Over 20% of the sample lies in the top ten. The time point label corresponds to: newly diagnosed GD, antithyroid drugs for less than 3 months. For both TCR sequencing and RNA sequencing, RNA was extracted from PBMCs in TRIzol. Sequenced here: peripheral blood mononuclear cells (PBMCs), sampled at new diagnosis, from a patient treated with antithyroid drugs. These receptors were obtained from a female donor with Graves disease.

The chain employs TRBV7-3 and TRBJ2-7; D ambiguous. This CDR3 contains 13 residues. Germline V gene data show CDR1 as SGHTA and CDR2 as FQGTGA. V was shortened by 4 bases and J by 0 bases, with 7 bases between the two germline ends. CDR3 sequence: CASSSQGSYEQYF. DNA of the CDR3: TGTGCCAGCAGCTCACAAGGCTCCTACGAGCAGTACTTC. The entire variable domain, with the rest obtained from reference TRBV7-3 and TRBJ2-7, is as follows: GAGVSQTPSNKVTEKGKYVELRCDPISGHTALYWYRQSLGQGPEFLIYFQGTGAADDSGLPNDRFFAVRPEGSVSTLKIQRTERGDSAVYLCASSSQGSYEQYFGPGTRLTVT.

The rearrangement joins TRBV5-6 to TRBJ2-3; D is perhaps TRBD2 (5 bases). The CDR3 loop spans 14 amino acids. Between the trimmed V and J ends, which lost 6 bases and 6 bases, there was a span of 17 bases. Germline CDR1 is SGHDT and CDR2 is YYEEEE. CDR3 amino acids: CASTPEAAVDTQYF. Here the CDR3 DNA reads TGTGCCAGCACCCCGGAGGCTGCCGTGGATACGCAGTATTTT.

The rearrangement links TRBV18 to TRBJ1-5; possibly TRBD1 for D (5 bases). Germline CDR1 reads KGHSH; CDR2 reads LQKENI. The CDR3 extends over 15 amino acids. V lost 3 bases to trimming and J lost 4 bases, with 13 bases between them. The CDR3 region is CASSPRGGGNQPQHF. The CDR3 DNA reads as TGTGCCAGCTCACCCCGGGGCGGTGGGAATCAGCCCCAGCATTTT.

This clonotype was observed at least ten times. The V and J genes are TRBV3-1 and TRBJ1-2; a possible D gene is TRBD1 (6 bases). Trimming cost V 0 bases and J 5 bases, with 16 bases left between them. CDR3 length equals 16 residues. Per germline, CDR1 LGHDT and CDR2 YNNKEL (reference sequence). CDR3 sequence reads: CASSQDSGAGFYGYTF. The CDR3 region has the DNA TGTGCCAGCAGCCAAGATTCAGGGGCGGGGTTTTATGGCTACACCTTC.

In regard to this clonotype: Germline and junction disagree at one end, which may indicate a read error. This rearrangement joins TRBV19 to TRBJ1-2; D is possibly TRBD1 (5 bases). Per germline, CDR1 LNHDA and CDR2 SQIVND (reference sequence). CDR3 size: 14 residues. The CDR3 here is CAGSIGGAAFGYTF. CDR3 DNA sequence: TGTGCCGGTAGTATCGGCGGGGCGGCTTTTGGCTACACCTTC.

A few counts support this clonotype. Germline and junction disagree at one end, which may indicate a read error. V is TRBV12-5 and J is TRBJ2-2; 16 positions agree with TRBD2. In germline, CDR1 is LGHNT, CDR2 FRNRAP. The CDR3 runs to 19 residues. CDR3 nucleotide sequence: TGTGCTAGTGGTCAACAAACCGGGACTAGCGGGAGGGCCGCCGGGGGGCTGTTTTTT. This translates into CASGQQTGTSGRAAGGLFF.

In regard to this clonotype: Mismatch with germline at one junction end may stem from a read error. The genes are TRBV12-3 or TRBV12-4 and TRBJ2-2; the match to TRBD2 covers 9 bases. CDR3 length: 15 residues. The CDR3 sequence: CAGSYASGMSGELFF. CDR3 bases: TGTGCCGGCAGTTACGCTAGCGGGATGAGCGGGGAGCTGTTTTTT.

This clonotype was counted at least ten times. The CDR3 coding sequence is TGTGCCAGCAGCTTAGGACCGACCAGGACAGATACGCAGTATTTT. Encoded protein: CASSLGPTRTDTQYF. The chain uses TRBV11-2 and TRBJ2-3, with D unclear. The CDR3 has 15 residues. V lost 1 base, J lost 3 bases, and 11 bases lay in between. CDR1 and CDR2 (germline): SGHAT, FQNNGV.

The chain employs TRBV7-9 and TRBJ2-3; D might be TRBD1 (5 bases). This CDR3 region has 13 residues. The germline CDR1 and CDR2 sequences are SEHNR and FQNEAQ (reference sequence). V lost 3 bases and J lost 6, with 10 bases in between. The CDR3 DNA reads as TGTGCCAGCAGCTTTGAAGGGGCGGATACGCAGTATTTT. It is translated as CASSFEGADTQYF. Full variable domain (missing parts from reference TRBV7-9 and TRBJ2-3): DTGVSQNPRHKITKRGQNVTFRCDPISEHNRLYWYRQTLGQGPEFLTYFQNEAQLEKSRLLSDRFSAERPKGSFSTLEIQRTEQGDSAMYLCASSFEGADTQYFGPGTRLTVL.

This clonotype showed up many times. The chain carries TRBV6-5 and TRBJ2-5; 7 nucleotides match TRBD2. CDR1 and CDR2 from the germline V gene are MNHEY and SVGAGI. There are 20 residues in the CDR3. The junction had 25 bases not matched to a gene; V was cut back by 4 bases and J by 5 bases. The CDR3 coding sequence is TGTGCCAGCAGTTCCCTAGTTTTAGTTGTAGCGGGCGACACTGGGGAGACCCAGTACTTC. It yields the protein CASSSLVLVVAGDTGETQYF.

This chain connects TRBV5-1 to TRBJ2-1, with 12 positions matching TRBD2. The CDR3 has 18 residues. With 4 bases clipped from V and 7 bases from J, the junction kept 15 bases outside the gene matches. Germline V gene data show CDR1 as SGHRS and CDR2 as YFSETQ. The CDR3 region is CASSRTILAGGLYNEQFF. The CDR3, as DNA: TGCGCCAGCAGCCGCACTATTCTAGCGGGGGGGCTATATAATGAGCAGTTCTTC.

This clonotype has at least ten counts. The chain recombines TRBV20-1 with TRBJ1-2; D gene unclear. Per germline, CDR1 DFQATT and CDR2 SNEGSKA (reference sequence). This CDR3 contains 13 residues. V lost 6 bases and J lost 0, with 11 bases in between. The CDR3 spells CSAEGLTNYGYTF. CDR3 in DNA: TGCAGTGCAGAGGGATTGACTAACTATGGCTACACCTTC.

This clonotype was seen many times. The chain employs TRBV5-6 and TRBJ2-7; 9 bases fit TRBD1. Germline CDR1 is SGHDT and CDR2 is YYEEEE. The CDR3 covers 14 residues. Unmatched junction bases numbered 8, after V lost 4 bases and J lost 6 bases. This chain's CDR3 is CASSNRQGVREQYF. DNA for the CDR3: TGTGCCAGCAGCAATAGACAGGGGGTTCGCGAGCAGTACTTC.

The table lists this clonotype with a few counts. The chain's CDR3 is CASSSWDRVDEQYF. CDR3 nucleotide sequence: TGTGCCAGCAGCTCATGGGACAGGGTGGACGAGCAGTACTTC. V is TRBV7-9 and J is TRBJ2-7; 9 bases fit TRBD1. The CDR3 is made up of 14 amino acids. Germline trimming cut 4 bases from V and 5 bases from J; bases unmatched to any gene: 6. Germline V gives CDR1 SEHNR, CDR2 FQNEAQ (reference sequence).

The CDR3 sequence: CASSSVVSKNIQYF. The CDR3 DNA sequence: TGTGCCAGCAGTTCAGTGGTTTCCAAAAACATTCAGTACTTC. The chain uses TRBV6-2 or TRBV6-3 and TRBJ2-4; D is unresolved. There are 14 residues in the CDR3. Trimming took 4 bases from V and 2 from J, leaving 9 bases between them. From germline, CDR1 is MNHEY and CDR2 SVGEGT.

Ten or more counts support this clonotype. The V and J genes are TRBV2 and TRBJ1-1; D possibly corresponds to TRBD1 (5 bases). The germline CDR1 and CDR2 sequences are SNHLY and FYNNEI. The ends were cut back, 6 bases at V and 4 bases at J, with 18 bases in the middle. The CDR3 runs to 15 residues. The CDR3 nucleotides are TGTGCCAGCAGCCCCCAAACAGGCGTGAGCACTGAAGCTTTCTTT. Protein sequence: CASSPQTGVSTEAFF. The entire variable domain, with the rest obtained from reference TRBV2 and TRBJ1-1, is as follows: EPEVTQTPSHQVTQMGQEVILRCVPISNHLYFYWYRQILGQKVEFLVSFYNNEISEKSEIFDDQFSVERPDGSNFTLKIRSTKLEDSAMYFCASSPQTGVSTEAFFGQGTRLTVV.

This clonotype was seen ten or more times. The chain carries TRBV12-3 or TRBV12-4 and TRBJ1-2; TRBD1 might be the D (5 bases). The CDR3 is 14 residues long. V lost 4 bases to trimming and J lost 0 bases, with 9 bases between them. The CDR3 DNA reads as TGTGCCAGCAGTTCGGACACCACTAACTATGGCTACACCTTC. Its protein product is CASSSDTTNYGYTF.

The DNA for the CDR3 is TGTGCCAGCAGTTCACCGGGACAGGGGGGGTACGAGCAGTACTTC. It specifies CASSSPGQGGYEQYF. The chain carries TRBV28 and TRBJ2-7; 11 nucleotides match TRBD1. Germline assignment: CDR1 MDHEN and CDR2 SYDVKM. The trim removed 4 bases at V and 4 bases at J, leaving 6 bases unmatched. The CDR3 sequence is 15 residues long.

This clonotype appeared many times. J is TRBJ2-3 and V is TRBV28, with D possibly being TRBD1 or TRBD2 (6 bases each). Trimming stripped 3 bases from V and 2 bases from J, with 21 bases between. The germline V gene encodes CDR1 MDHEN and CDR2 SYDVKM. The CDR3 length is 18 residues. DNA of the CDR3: TGTGCCAGCAGTTTTAGTAGGGGGGTAGCGGACTACACAGATACGCAGTATTTT. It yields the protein CASSFSRGVADYTDTQYF.

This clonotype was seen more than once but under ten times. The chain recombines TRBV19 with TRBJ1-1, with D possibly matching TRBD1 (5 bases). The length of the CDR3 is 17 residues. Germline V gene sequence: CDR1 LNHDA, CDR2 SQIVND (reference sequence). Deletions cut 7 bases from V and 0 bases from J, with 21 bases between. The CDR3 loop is CASIPTAAGHLNTEAFF. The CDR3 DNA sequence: TGTGCCAGTATCCCAACAGCGGCAGGACACTTGAACACTGAAGCTTTCTTT.

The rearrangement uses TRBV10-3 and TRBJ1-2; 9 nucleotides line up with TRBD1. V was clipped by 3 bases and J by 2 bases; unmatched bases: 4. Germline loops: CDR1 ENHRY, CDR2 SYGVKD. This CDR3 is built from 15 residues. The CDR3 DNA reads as TGTGCCATCAGTGAACAGGGGGCCCACAACTATGGCTACACCTTC. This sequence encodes CAISEQGAHNYGYTF.